This T cell receptor beta chain appears in the sequencing data of a study of monozygotic twins with inflammatory bowel disease. Points from the study as a whole: Backing was not found for a single strong signal or clonotype associated with IBD. The inverse Simpson measure of TCRbeta diversity was lower in IBD patients than in healthy co-twins.

Template switching was used to attach UMIs, which incorporated a 6-nucleotide sample barcode. TCRdb processed the 5' RACE reads again and assigns one entry to each CDR3 protein, with no DNA. Recorded for this sample: 300,000 to 350,000 distinct CDR3 sequences. Of note for this clonotype: Its specificity is not known.

This CDR3 spans 14 amino acids. CDR1 and CDR2 (germline): DFQATT, SNEGSKA (reference sequence). The chain employs TRBV20-1 and TRBJ2-7. The specimen was blood. This clonotype was obtained from a human donor with ulcerative colitis or Crohn's disease, or a healthy co-twin of an affected twin (not recorded which). CDR3 sequence: CSARDPRSGYEQYF.